This TCR beta chain was found in a study of blood T cell repertoires in COVID-19. Study information: Spain, Italy and the United States supplied samples that represented acute and convalescent COVID-19. From T cells, B-cell-depleted T cells, or PBMCs came the material, which was cDNA or gDNA.

In the original analysis: By means of reference gene primer amplification, nucleated cell counts were estimated. Assay: immunoSEQ multiplex PCR; the TCRdb copy retains only in-frame clones and omits some. For V, J and clone size, that table is used; D and trimming come from the DNA. The table has tens of thousands of clones, 75% to 95% seen once. The germline V gene encodes CDR1 LNHDA and CDR2 SQIVND (reference sequence). The V gene end was trimmed by 4 bases and the J gene end by 5 bases; junction bases not matched to a gene: 7. The CDR3 runs to 15 residues. This clone has a handful of counts. Sequenced material: peripheral blood. This chain joins TRBV19 and TRBJ1-1; 10 nucleotides line up with TRBD1. This TCR was recovered from a woman older than 75 with acute or convalescent COVID-19. For the CDR3, the DNA is TGTGCCAGTAGTAGCTCCAGACAGGGGGCAACTGAAGCTTTCTTT. Translated: CASSSSRQGATEAFF.